Listed here are 21 T cell receptor beta chains from one sample, sequenced in a study of T cell changes during pregnancy in multiple sclerosis. The table came from immunoSEQ multiplex PCR; TCRdb's copy has only in-frame clones and leaves some out. The profile shows 25,000 to 30,000 clones, just over 90% of them singletons. This specimen was CD8+ T cells from peripheral blood mononuclear cells, taken before pregnancy. Receptors were obtained from a female donor with multiple sclerosis, enrolled in a pregnancy study.

The gene calls are TRBV4-2 and TRBJ1-2; a possible D gene is TRBD1 (5 bases). Germline CDR1 reads LGHNA; CDR2 reads YNFKEQ. Trimming shortened V by 8 bases and J by 8 bases, and 15 bases separated the two germline ends. The CDR3 sequence is 12 residues long. This CDR3 reads CASSRGMEGYTF. The CDR3, as DNA: TGTGCCAGCTCGCGGGGGATGGAGGGCTACACCTTC.

The chain has TRBV19 and TRBJ1-1, with D perhaps matching TRBD1 (6 bases). Germline values: CDR1 LNHDA, CDR2 SQIVND (reference sequence). CDR3 length equals 15 residues. V was pared by 8 bases and J by 2 bases, with 18 bases between. The CDR3: CASQKGRRGNTEAFF. CDR3 bases: TGTGCCAGTCAAAAGGGGCGCAGGGGAAACACTGAAGCTTTCTTT.

The rearrangement uses TRBV28 and TRBJ1-2; 8 bases are shared with TRBD1. CDR1 and CDR2 (germline): MDHEN, SYDVKM. With 3 bases clipped from V and 4 bases from J, the junction kept 7 bases outside the gene matches. The CDR3 sequence is 15 residues long. CDR3: CASSLRPGGSYGYTF. As DNA, the CDR3 is TGTGCCAGCAGTTTGAGGCCAGGGGGCAGCTATGGCTACACCTTC.

V gene TRBV13 combines with J gene TRBJ1-2; 7 positions agree with TRBD1. The CDR3 consists of 14 residues. V was pared by 5 bases and J by 4 bases, with 7 bases of the junction left unmatched. Germline loops: CDR1 PRHDT, CDR2 FYEKMQ (reference sequence). CDR3 sequence (DNA): TGTGCCAGCAGCATGGGACAGCCCCTCTATGGCTACACCTTC. Translation gives CASSMGQPLYGYTF.

In nucleotides, the CDR3 is TGTGCCAGCAGCTTACTGGCGGGAGGACTTTACAATGAGCAGTTCTTC. Protein: CASSLLAGGLYNEQFF. V usage is TRBV11-3 and J usage is TRBJ2-1; 8 positions match TRBD2. Germline lookup yields CDR1 SGHNT and CDR2 YENEEA. The V segment lost 2 bases and the J segment 4 bases; nucleotides outside the gene matches: 7. CDR3 size: 16 residues.

V usage is TRBV13 and J usage is TRBJ1-1, with 9 bases matching TRBD1. Trimming removed 3 bases from V and 5 bases from J; junction bases left unmatched: 4. Germline V gives CDR1 PRHDT, CDR2 FYEKMQ (reference sequence). The CDR3 totals 14 residues. The CDR3 nucleotides are TGTGCCAGCAGCTTTGGGACAGGGAGGACTGAAGCTTTCTTT. Its protein product is CASSFGTGRTEAFF.

This chain uses TRBV27 with TRBJ1-5, with D perhaps TRBD1 (5 bases). The germline CDR1 and CDR2 sequences are MNHEY and SMNVEV (reference sequence). The CDR3 covers 14 residues. Trimming took off 2 bases at V and 4 bases at J, with 9 bases between the two ends. CDR3 DNA: TGTGCCAGCAGTTTAGGGGGGTGGAATCAGCCCCAGCATTTT. This codes for CASSLGGWNQPQHF.

The V gene is TRBV15, the J gene TRBJ2-3, with D perhaps matching TRBD2 (6 bases). CDR3 size: 17 residues. With 5 bases removed from V and 4 bases from J, the gap between germline ends came to 22 bases. CDR1 is LNHNV, CDR2 YYDKDF, per germline (reference sequence). CDR3: CATSARGGGSGPDTQYF. The DNA for the CDR3 is TGTGCCACCAGCGCACGCGGTGGGGGTAGCGGCCCAGATACGCAGTATTTT.

CDR3 nucleotides: TGTGCCAGCAGTGATAGTCTAGTACGGCAAGAGACCCAGTACTTC. This gives the protein CASSDSLVRQETQYF. This chain uses TRBV2 with TRBJ2-5; D uncertain. V lost 3 bases to trimming and J lost 2 bases, with 13 bases between them. Germline CDR1 reads SNHLY; CDR2 reads FYNNEI. The CDR3 totals 15 residues.

The chain carries TRBV5-6 and TRBJ2-7, with 7 bases identical to TRBD2. Germline lookup yields CDR1 SGHDT and CDR2 YYEEEE. The CDR3 runs 14 residues. With 5 bases clipped from V and 3 bases from J, the junction kept 8 bases outside the gene matches. The CDR3 is CASRPRGESYEQYF. Here the CDR3 DNA reads TGTGCCAGCAGGCCCCGGGGGGAAAGCTACGAGCAGTACTTC.

The chain employs TRBV13 and TRBJ1-5, with D possibly matching TRBD1 (6 bases). CDR3 size: 14 residues. V was pared by 4 bases and J by 3 bases, with 10 bases between. The germline CDR1 and CDR2 sequences are PRHDT and FYEKMQ (reference sequence). CDR3 bases: TGTGCCAGCAGCTCACAGGGATACAATCAGCCCCAGCATTTT. It translates to CASSSQGYNQPQHF.

V usage is TRBV11-2 and J usage is TRBJ2-7; D is undetermined. The germline V and J ends were trimmed by 4 bases and 1 base, with 8 bases remaining between them. Germline loops: CDR1 SGHAT, CDR2 FQNNGV. This CDR3 comprises 13 residues. The chain's CDR3 is CASSSPGSYEQYF. CDR3 nucleotides: TGTGCCAGCAGCTCCCCCGGGTCCTACGAGCAGTACTTC.

The V call is TRBV4-3, the J call TRBJ1-2; possible D gene TRBD1, 6 bases. Trimming left V 0 bases short and J 8 bases short, with 13 bases between. This CDR3 comprises 14 residues. CDR1 LGHNA and CDR2 YSLEER come from the germline V gene. The CDR3 loop is CASSQDREGDGYTF. The CDR3 DNA reads as TGCGCCAGCAGCCAAGATCGAGAGGGGGACGGCTACACCTTC.

J is TRBJ1-1 and V is TRBV19, with 8 bases fitting TRBD1. The CDR3 runs to 13 residues. CDR1 and CDR2 (germline): LNHDA, SQIVND (reference sequence). J was trimmed by 4 bases and V by 6 bases; bases with no gene match: 4. The CDR3 sequence: CASRTGEATEAFF. The CDR3 region has the DNA TGTGCCAGTAGGACAGGGGAGGCCACTGAAGCTTTCTTT.

This chain uses TRBV4-2 with TRBJ1-4; possibly TRBD1 for D (5 bases). The germline CDR1 and CDR2 sequences are LGHNA and YNFKEQ. The CDR3 length is 16 residues. With 1 base removed from V and 7 bases from J, the gap between germline ends came to 16 bases. CDR3 amino acids: CASSQGRSGGSEKLFF. The DNA of the CDR3 is TGTGCCAGCAGCCAAGGCAGGAGCGGGGGAAGTGAAAAACTGTTTTTT.

Worth noting for this clone: Other DNA sequences from this sample encode an identical CDR3 as well. The gene calls are TRBV25-1 and TRBJ1-1; D unresolved. Trimming cost V 0 bases and J 3 bases, with 11 bases left between them. This CDR3 region has 15 residues. Germline CDR1 is MGHDK and CDR2 is SYGVNS. The CDR3: CASSEYSPSDTEAFF. For the CDR3, the DNA is TGTGCCAGCAGTGAATATAGCCCGTCGGACACTGAAGCTTTCTTT.

The V call is TRBV15, the J call TRBJ2-3, with 12 bases that match TRBD2. J lost 5 bases, V lost 4 bases, and 4 bases had no gene match. The germline gives CDR1 LNHNV, CDR2 YYDKDF (reference sequence). This CDR3 has 15 amino acids. The CDR3 coding sequence is TGTGCCACCAGCACGACTAGCGGGAGTATAGATACGCAGTATTTT. It specifies CATSTTSGSIDTQYF.

The genes are TRBV5-6 and TRBJ2-3; 12 nucleotides match TRBD2. The CDR3 contains 17 residues. V dropped 4 bases and J dropped 3; count of bases not matched to a gene: 9. CDR1 and CDR2 (germline): SGHDT, YYEEEE. The CDR3 coding sequence is TGTGCCAGCAGCCGGGTGACTGGACTAGCGGGAACAGATACGCAGTATTTT. This codes for CASSRVTGLAGTDTQYF.

The rearrangement joins TRBV4-1 to TRBJ2-5, with 11 nucleotides matching TRBD2. The tail of the sequence fits TRBJ2-7 better, so the J call may be wrong. CDR1 and CDR2 (germline): MGHRA, YSYEKL. The CDR3 is 19 amino acids. CDR3 sequence (DNA): TGCGCCAGCAGCCAAGAAAGGATAGAAGGGACTAGCGGTGACTTCGAGCAGTACTTC. As protein: CASSQERIEGTSGDFEQYF.

The chain links TRBV19 to TRBJ1-1; tentatively, D is TRBD1 (5 bases). There are 13 residues in the CDR3. The V gene lost 2 bases and the J gene lost 3 bases, with 7 bases spanning the gap. Germline lookup yields CDR1 LNHDA and CDR2 SQIVND (reference sequence). The DNA of the CDR3 is TGTGCCAGTAGTATAAAGGGGTACACTGAAGCTTTCTTT. It is translated as CASSIKGYTEAFF.

The chain has TRBV19 and TRBJ2-2, with 9 bases that match TRBD2. The CDR3 sequence is 15 residues long. Germline CDR1 reads LNHDA; CDR2 reads SQIVND (reference sequence). Trimming at V came to 2 bases and at J to 5 bases, leaving 3 bases not matched to a gene. CDR3 sequence reads: CASSITSGWTGELFF. Here the CDR3 DNA reads TGTGCCAGTAGTATAACTAGCGGGTGGACCGGGGAGCTGTTTTTT.